These 18 T cell receptor beta chains originate from one sample sequenced in a study of cytomegalovirus exposure and HLA in healthy donors. The PCR made use of 60 Vbeta and 13 Jbeta primers. TCRdb's table, derived via immunoSEQ multiplex PCR, lists solely in-frame clones and lacks some. The data contain roughly 95,000 clones, approximately 76% of them singletons. The sequenced material came from PBMCs. Receptors originate from a man aged 25-45 years in good health and CMV-seropositive.

The V gene is TRBV5-4, the J gene TRBJ1-2; a possible D gene is TRBD1 (5 bases). The CDR3 sequence is 15 residues long. Trimming shortened V by 4 bases and J by 6 bases, and 19 bases separated the two germline ends. Germline assignment: CDR1 SGHNT and CDR2 YYREEE (reference sequence). This CDR3 reads CASSLEFGGGDGYTF. CDR3 sequence (DNA): TGTGCCAGCAGCCTCGAGTTCGGGGGAGGCGATGGCTACACCTTC.

The rearrangement uses TRBV7-2 and TRBJ1-6; TRBD1 aligns across 10 bases. The CDR3 is 16 residues long. Trimming took 4 bases from V and 8 from J; bases not matched to a gene: 8. Germline V gives CDR1 SGHTA, CDR2 FQGNSA. CDR3 bases: TGTGCCAGCAGCTCCCGCACCGGGACAGGGGATTCACCCCTCCACTTT. The encoded protein is CASSSRTGTGDSPLHF.

This clone was counted once. This sequence joins TRBV7-8 and TRBJ2-7; tentative D call: TRBD1 (6 bases). V dropped 5 bases and J dropped 0 bases, with 14 bases sitting between them. In germline, CDR1 is SGHVS, CDR2 FQNEAQ. CDR3 size: 15 residues. The CDR3 bases are TGTGCCAGCAGCCGAATAGGGGGTAGCTCCTACGAGCAGTACTTC. The encoded protein is CASSRIGGSSYEQYF.

This clone occurred a few times. Relative to the germline gene, one junction end is altered; a read error may explain this. V is TRBV7-9 and J is TRBJ2-7, with TRBD2 identical over 8 bases. The germline gives CDR1 SEHNR, CDR2 FQNEAQ (reference sequence). CDR3 length: 15 residues. The CDR3 reads CSSSSGDSGAYEQYF. The CDR3 DNA reads as TGTTCCAGCAGCTCCGGTGATAGCGGGGCCTACGAGCAGTACTTC.

V and J are TRBV4-1 and TRBJ2-3; 7 positions match TRBD1. Germline assignment: CDR1 MGHRA and CDR2 YSYEKL. The ends lost 4 bases at V and 4 bases at J; junction bases unmatched: 2. This CDR3 region has 13 residues. Written as DNA, the CDR3 is TGCGCCAGCAGCCCACAGGGGCCAGATACGCAGTATTTT. It yields the protein CASSPQGPDTQYF.

The J gene is TRBJ1-2, the V gene TRBV11-2; the D is unclear. The germline gives CDR1 SGHAT, CDR2 FQNNGV. The CDR3 is 14 amino acids. V lost 5 bases and J 7 bases, leaving 17 bases between the germline ends. The CDR3: CASSHQTGYSGYTF. The CDR3 region has the DNA TGTGCCAGCAGCCACCAGACGGGGTATAGTGGCTACACCTTC.

In this sample, this clone turned up a few times. The chain recombines TRBV4-3 with TRBJ1-4, with D possibly TRBD1 on 5 matching bases. CDR1 is LGHNA and CDR2 is YSLEER in the germline V gene. This CDR3 has 17 amino acids. V lost 2 bases and J lost 5, with 18 bases in between. CDR3 sequence (DNA): TGCGCCAGCAGCCAACGAGAAGTTAGGGGCCAGAATGAAAAACTGTTTTTT. This encodes CASSQREVRGQNEKLFF.

This clone was picked up one time. The genes are TRBV20-1 and TRBJ2-7; no clear D gene. Per germline, CDR1 DFQATT and CDR2 SNEGSKA (reference sequence). The germline V and J ends were trimmed by 3 bases and 4 bases, with 7 bases remaining between them. The CDR3 totals 11 residues. The CDR3 DNA sequence: TGCAGTGCTAGTCACACATACGAGCAGTACTTC. It codes for CSASHTYEQYF.

V is TRBV5-4 and J is TRBJ2-5; 7 bases match TRBD1. CDR3 size: 16 residues. The germline CDR1 and CDR2 sequences are SGHNT and YYREEE (reference sequence). V dropped 4 bases and J dropped 5; count of bases not matched to a gene: 14. CDR3 amino acids: CASSAPGTVERETQYF. DNA of the CDR3: TGTGCCAGCAGCGCACCCGGGACAGTAGAACGGGAGACCCAGTACTTC.

This clone was recorded only once. J is TRBJ2-3 and V is TRBV27; maybe TRBD1 (5 bases). Trimming stripped 3 bases from V and 2 bases from J, with 15 bases between. The CDR3 length is 16 residues. Germline CDR1 MNHEY, CDR2 SMNVEV (reference sequence). In nucleotides, the CDR3 is TGTGCCAGCAGTTTGGCAGGGTCCTTTTTCACAGATACGCAGTATTTT. Protein product: CASSLAGSFFTDTQYF.

This clone was found many times. This CDR3 is also generated by other DNA sequences in the sample. The chain employs TRBV28 and TRBJ1-3; possibly TRBD1 for D (5 bases). Trimming left V 1 base short and J 4 bases short, with 8 bases between. The CDR3 runs 14 residues. Germline V gene sequence: CDR1 MDHEN, CDR2 SYDVKM. DNA for the CDR3: TGTGCCAGCAGTTTATCAGGGAACGGAAACACCATATATTTT. The encoded protein is CASSLSGNGNTIYF.

This clone has a count of ten or more. The chain recombines TRBV4-1 with TRBJ2-2, with 8 bases lining up with TRBD2. With V trimmed by 0 bases and J by 4 bases, 4 bases remained unmatched. The germline CDR1 and CDR2 sequences are MGHRA and YSYEKL. The CDR3 contains 16 residues. The CDR3 sequence is CASSQDSGEGTGELFF. The CDR3 DNA follows: TGCGCCAGCAGCCAAGATAGCGGGGAGGGCACCGGGGAGCTGTTTTTT.

The chain links TRBV7-6 to TRBJ1-2, with 9 bases lining up with TRBD1. V lost 5 bases and J lost 4; bases outside the gene matches: 8. This CDR3 is 15 amino acids long. CDR1 and CDR2 (germline): SGHVS, FNYEAQ. CDR3 protein: CASSQGQGVPYGYTF. The CDR3 DNA follows: TGTGCCAGCAGCCAGGGACAGGGAGTTCCCTATGGCTACACCTTC.

This chain connects TRBV7-3 to TRBJ2-7; 8 bases map to TRBD2. Germline V gives CDR1 SGHTA, CDR2 FQGTGA. Trimming cost V 3 bases and J 3 bases; bases outside gene matches: 1. The CDR3 has 13 residues. The CDR3 DNA is TGTGCCAGCAGCTTTCTAGCGGGCTACGAGCAGTACTTC. It codes for CASSFLAGYEQYF.

The chain links TRBV30 to TRBJ2-7, with TRBD1 identical over 7 bases. This CDR3 contains 14 residues. Germline assignment: CDR1 GTSNPN and CDR2 SVGIG (reference sequence). The V and J ends lost 0 bases and 0 bases, in that order; junction bases with no gene match: 2. This CDR3 reads CAWSVTGDSYEQYF. The CDR3 DNA reads TGTGCCTGGAGTGTAACAGGGGACTCCTACGAGCAGTACTTC.

The chain combines TRBV28 with TRBJ2-1; 7 bases agree with TRBD2. Germline V lookup: CDR1 MDHEN, CDR2 SYDVKM. The CDR3 contains 12 residues. The CDR3 coding sequence is TGTGGGGTGGGACTACCCTACAATGAGCAGTTCTTC. Translating it yields CGVGLPYNEQFF.

In this sample, this clone turned up once. This chain joins TRBV5-1 and TRBJ2-5, with 9 bases lining up with TRBD2. Trimming removed 0 bases from V and 5 bases from J; junction bases left unmatched: 5. The length of the CDR3 is 15 residues. Looked up from germline, CDR1 is SGHRS and CDR2 is YFSETQ. CDR3 sequence (DNA): TGCGCCAGCAGCTTGGTAGCCGCGGGAGGGGAGACCCAGTACTTC. Translated: CASSLVAAGGETQYF.

The rearrangement links TRBV10-3 to TRBJ2-1; D call uncertain. Germline loops: CDR1 ENHRY, CDR2 SYGVKD. With 4 bases removed from V and 9 bases from J, the gap between germline ends came to 7 bases. The CDR3 is made up of 11 amino acids. The CDR3 nucleotides are TGTGCCATCAGTGGCGGAGTTGAGCAGTTCTTC. This gives the protein CAISGGVEQFF.